The 27 T cell receptor beta chains reported below all come from one sample, sequenced in a study of T cells in Graves' hyperthyroidism and ophthalmopathy. Amplification targeted TCR beta CDR3 regions from RNA transcripts. Using the HTBI primer set, a first-round RT-PCR was run on the TCR CDR3. TCRdb passed the multiplex PCR reads through MiXCR, listing each CDR3 protein once. The table records 200,000 to 250,000 distinct CDR3 sequences, 17% of them present only once. The specimen sequenced was blood. Every receptor here comes from a man in his fifties or sixties with Graves' hyperthyroidism.

The chain carries TRBV11-3 and TRBJ1-4, with 12 bases aligning to TRBD1. The germline V gene has CDR1 SGHNT and CDR2 YENEEA. With 5 bases clipped from V and 8 bases from J, the junction kept 3 bases outside the gene matches. This CDR3 has 14 amino acids. The CDR3 protein is CASSRDRGREKLFF. The CDR3, as DNA: TGTGCCAGCAGCCGGGACAGGGGGCGAGAAAAACTGTTTTTT.

The chain employs TRBV6-6 and TRBJ2-5; 7 bases align to TRBD1. Per the germline V gene, CDR1 is MNHNY and CDR2 is SVGAGI (reference sequence). The CDR3 sequence is 14 residues long. The V gene end was trimmed by 0 bases and the J gene end by 7 bases; junction bases not matched to a gene: 5. The CDR3 is CASSYSRSGGTQYF. The CDR3 nucleotides read TGTGCCAGCAGTTACTCGAGGTCAGGGGGGACCCAGTACTTC.

This chain uses TRBV5-1 with TRBJ1-1; D gene ambiguous. Trimming cost V 2 bases and J 6 bases, with 11 bases left between them. The CDR3 sequence is 13 residues long. The germline V gene encodes CDR1 SGHRS and CDR2 YFSETQ. This CDR3 is CASSLNLNAEAFF. The CDR3 nucleotides are TGCGCCAGCAGCTTAAACCTTAACGCTGAAGCTTTCTTT. Variable domain in full (rest from reference TRBV5-1 and TRBJ1-1): KAGVTQTPRYLIKTRGQQVTLSCSPISGHRSVSWYQQTPGQGLQFLFEYFSETQRNKGNFPGRFSGRQFSNSRSEMNVSTLELGDSALYLCASSLNLNAEAFFGQGTRLTVV.

This clonotype was found many times. This rearrangement joins TRBV5-6 to TRBJ2-5, with 10 positions matching TRBD2. The germline V gene has CDR1 SGHDT and CDR2 YYEEEE. Trimming at V came to 3 bases and at J to 1 base, leaving 6 bases not matched to a gene. The length of the CDR3 is 16 residues. CDR3 loop: CASSWGAGGTQETQYF. CDR3 DNA sequence: TGTGCCAGCAGCTGGGGAGCGGGAGGGACCCAAGAGACCCAGTACTTC.

This clonotype was seen repeatedly, ten times or more. The rearrangement joins TRBV7-2 to TRBJ2-5, with 16 bases aligning to TRBD2. V was pared by 3 bases and J by 4 bases, with 2 bases of the junction left unmatched. Per the germline V gene, CDR1 is SGHTA and CDR2 is FQGNSA. The CDR3 covers 16 residues. The CDR3 nucleotides are TGTGCCAGCAGCTTCGGGACTAGCGGGAGGGGAGAGACCCAGTACTTC. Its translation is CASSFGTSGRGETQYF.

This clonotype was seen at least ten times. The chain employs TRBV5-1 and TRBJ2-3; D gene ambiguous. The CDR3 runs 16 residues. Germline V gene data show CDR1 as SGHRS and CDR2 as YFSETQ. V was shortened by 0 bases and J by 1 base, with 12 bases between the two germline ends. The CDR3 region is CASSLVTGVGTDTQYF. Here the CDR3 DNA reads TGCGCCAGCAGCTTGGTAACTGGAGTCGGCACAGATACGCAGTATTTT.

This clonotype occurred many times. The chain employs TRBV29-1 and TRBJ2-7; D is ambiguous. CDR3 size: 12 residues. V lost 6 bases, J lost 4 bases, and 13 bases lay in between. The germline V gene has CDR1 SQVTM and CDR2 ANQGSEA. Written as DNA, the CDR3 is TGCAGCGTCGATACCGGGCAATACGAGCAGTACTTC. Encoded protein: CSVDTGQYEQYF.

The chain couples TRBV27 to TRBJ1-2; D possibly corresponds to TRBD1 (6 bases). V lost 8 bases and J lost 8, with 15 bases in between. The length of the CDR3 is 12 residues. The germline V gene has CDR1 MNHEY and CDR2 SMNVEV (reference sequence). This CDR3 reads CASRGGAEGYTF. CDR3 coding DNA: TGTGCCAGCCGGGGGGGGGCGGAGGGCTACACCTTC.

This clonotype was seen at least ten times. The chain couples TRBV18 to TRBJ2-1, with D uncertain. The CDR3 spans 14 residues. Between the trimmed V and J ends, which lost 3 bases and 6 bases, there was a span of 12 bases. CDR1 is KGHSH, CDR2 LQKENI, per germline. The CDR3 DNA reads as TGTGCCAGCTCACCGGCGACGAGGCCCAATGAGCAGTTCTTC. Protein product: CASSPATRPNEQFF.

This clonotype was seen a handful of times. Possible read error: a much larger clone is one base away. V is TRBV28 and J is TRBJ2-5; 7 bases align to TRBD1. The germline CDR1 and CDR2 sequences are MDHEN and SYDVKM. The CDR3 consists of 14 residues. Here the CDR3 reads CAGSEDRTLETQYF. The CDR3 region has the DNA TGTGCCGGCAGTGAGGACAGGACCCTAGAGACCCAGTACTTC.

This clonotype was counted ten times or more. The chain joins TRBV20-1 to TRBJ2-3; D remains unclear. Germline CDR1 is DFQATT and CDR2 is SNEGSKA (reference sequence). Trimming stripped 3 bases from V and 0 bases from J, with 13 bases between. This CDR3 region has 15 residues. CDR3 DNA sequence: TGCAGTGCTAGTGTCGCGGAGACGAGCACAGATACGCAGTATTTT. Its translation: CSASVAETSTDTQYF.

This clonotype was counted only a few times. The rearrangement uses TRBV3-1 and TRBJ2-3; 14 bases fit TRBD2. V lost 3 bases to trimming and J lost 4 bases; unmatched junction nucleotides: 12. There are 19 residues in the CDR3. Germline CDR1 reads LGHDT; CDR2 reads YNNKEL (reference sequence). The CDR3 spells CASSHYNPGLAGDSDTQYF. CDR3 DNA: TGTGCCAGCAGCCACTACAACCCGGGACTAGCGGGAGATTCAGATACGCAGTATTTT.

This clonotype was seen only a few times. V usage is TRBV11-3 and J usage is TRBJ1-2, with unresolved D. Germline V gene data show CDR1 as SGHNT and CDR2 as YENEEA. The V gene lost 7 bases and the J gene lost 4 bases, with 16 bases spanning the gap. The CDR3 is 14 residues long. The CDR3 is CASNPRIPCYGYTF. The CDR3 DNA follows: TGTGCCAGCAACCCAAGGATCCCTTGCTATGGCTACACCTTC.

This clonotype was observed at least ten times. The chain carries TRBV15 and TRBJ2-7; D uncertain. Germline-derived CDR1 and CDR2 are LNHNV and YYDKDF (reference sequence). V was trimmed by 0 bases and J by 4 bases, leaving 7 bases between them. The CDR3 sequence is 13 residues long. CDR3 nucleotide sequence: TGTGCCACCAGCAGAGATCGCACATACGAGCAGTACTTC. Amino acids: CATSRDRTYEQYF. Drawing the rest from reference TRBV15 and TRBJ2-7, the complete variable domain is DAMVIQNPRYQVTQFGKPVTLSCSQTLNHNVMYWYQQKSSQAPKLLFHYYDKDFNNEADTPDNFQSRRPNTSFCFLDIRSPGLGDTAMYLCATSRDRTYEQYFGPGTRLTVT.

This clonotype was recorded at least ten times. CDR3 DNA sequence: TGTGCCAGCTCACTGAATACAGGGCCTCAAGAGACCCAGTACTTC. Protein sequence: CASSLNTGPQETQYF. V usage is TRBV18 and J usage is TRBJ2-5; possibly TRBD1 for D (6 bases). The CDR3 is 15 residues long. The germline V and J ends were trimmed by 4 bases and 2 bases, with 14 bases remaining between them. Germline values: CDR1 KGHSH, CDR2 LQKENI.

This clonotype came up many times. The chain joins TRBV2 to TRBJ2-1; D might be TRBD1 (5 bases). V was clipped by 8 bases and J by 3 bases, with 11 bases between them. In germline, CDR1 is SNHLY, CDR2 FYNNEI. The length of the CDR3 is 13 residues. The CDR3 loop reads CASDPQGYNEQFF. Written as DNA, the CDR3 is TGTGCCAGCGACCCCCAGGGCTACAATGAGCAGTTCTTC.

This clonotype was seen more than once but under ten times. For the CDR3, the DNA is TGTGCCAGCAGTGAAGGGGGTGGATCAGATACGCAGTATTTT. Its translation: CASSEGGGSDTQYF. The chain carries TRBV28 and TRBJ2-3; D is perhaps TRBD1 (6 bases). Germline V gene sequence: CDR1 MDHEN, CDR2 SYDVKM. CDR3 length: 14 residues. Trimming took 5 bases from V and 4 from J, leaving 13 bases between them.

This clonotype was counted at least ten times. This chain connects TRBV11-2 to TRBJ2-1, with 11 bases fitting TRBD1. V dropped 1 base and J dropped 8; count of bases not matched to a gene: 1. Germline CDR1 and CDR2: SGHAT and FQNNGV. The CDR3 consists of 14 residues. In DNA form, the CDR3 reads TGTGCCAGCAGCTTAGGGACAGGGGGCGATGAGCAGTTCTTC. Residues: CASSLGTGGDEQFF.

This clonotype was seen ten or more times. The chain has TRBV7-3 and TRBJ2-1, with 12 positions matching TRBD2. The V segment lost 5 bases and the J segment 9 bases; nucleotides outside the gene matches: 8. The germline gives CDR1 SGHTA, CDR2 FQGTGA. This CDR3 is 15 amino acids long. This chain's CDR3 is CASSPLAGGGLEQFF. CDR3 DNA sequence: TGTGCCAGCAGCCCTCTAGCGGGAGGGGGCCTTGAGCAGTTCTTC.

At least ten counts were recorded for this clonotype. The rearrangement uses TRBV7-9 and TRBJ2-5; unclear D gene. Germline assignment: CDR1 SEHNR and CDR2 FQNEAQ (reference sequence). The length of the CDR3 is 12 residues. Deletions cut 4 bases from V and 4 bases from J, with 7 bases between. For the CDR3, the DNA is TGTGCCAGCAGCTACCTTGGAGAGACCCAGTACTTC. This sequence encodes CASSYLGETQYF.

This clonotype was found many times. The rearrangement links TRBV27 to TRBJ2-7; D might be TRBD2 (6 bases). This CDR3 has 14 residues. Germline CDR1 and CDR2: MNHEY and SMNVEV (reference sequence). Trimming pared 5 bases from V and 2 bases from J, leaving 13 bases between. The DNA for the CDR3 is TGTGCCAGCAGTCCGGGACTCCGTGCCTACGAGCAGTACTTC. Protein sequence: CASSPGLRAYEQYF.

This clonotype came up many times. The chain employs TRBV20-1 and TRBJ2-3; either TRBD1 or TRBD2 may supply D (5 bases each). Germline lookup yields CDR1 DFQATT and CDR2 SNEGSKA (reference sequence). The CDR3 consists of 13 residues. Trimming stripped 7 bases from V and 0 bases from J, with 11 bases between. CDR3 coding DNA: TGCAGTGTACCGGGACCGAGCACAGATACGCAGTATTTT. It is translated as CSVPGPSTDTQYF.

This clonotype was detected ten times or more. The chain carries TRBV28 and TRBJ1-5; no definite D call. Per germline, CDR1 MDHEN and CDR2 SYDVKM. V was shortened by 3 bases and J by 9 bases, with 12 bases between the two germline ends. The CDR3 runs 13 residues. This CDR3 is CASSLKTGRPQHF. In nucleotides, the CDR3 is TGTGCCAGCAGTTTGAAGACCGGGAGGCCCCAGCATTTT.

This clonotype was seen many times. The chain links TRBV6-1 to TRBJ2-1; TRBD2 aligns across 7 bases. Germline CDR1 and CDR2: MNHNS and SASEGT. CDR3 length: 15 amino acids. With V trimmed by 3 bases and J by 8 bases, 10 bases remained unmatched. CDR3 residues: CASSDNAGDPDEQFF. DNA for the CDR3: TGTGCCAGCAGTGATAATGCGGGAGATCCGGATGAGCAGTTCTTC.

This clonotype was observed at least ten times. This chain uses TRBV7-3 with TRBJ2-5; 13 nucleotides line up with TRBD2. J gave up 5 bases and V 5 bases, and 5 bases lay outside the gene matches. This CDR3 is 15 amino acids long. In germline, CDR1 is SGHTA, CDR2 FQGTGA. CDR3 DNA: TGTGCCAGCAGCCTAGGACTAGCGGGAGTGGAGACCCAGTACTTC. Its protein product is CASSLGLAGVETQYF.

The sample holds a few counts of this clonotype. A read error may be the cause here, since a much bigger clone is one base away. The chain carries TRBV7-2 and TRBJ2-7; D tentatively reads TRBD1 or TRBD2 (5 bases each). Germline CDR1 reads SGHTA; CDR2 reads FQGNSA. This CDR3 spans 14 amino acids. The CDR3 spells CASSRDHNSYGQYF. CDR3 DNA: TGTGCCAGCAGCCGGGACCATAACTCCTACGGGCAGTACTTC.

This clonotype was detected ten times or more. The chain combines TRBV18 with TRBJ2-3; TRBD2 matches 9 bases. The CDR3 runs to 16 residues. Looked up from germline, CDR1 is KGHSH and CDR2 is LQKENI. V lost 3 bases and J lost 6; bases outside the gene matches: 10. Here the CDR3 reads CASSPVLAGVSDTQYF. CDR3 nucleotide sequence: TGTGCCAGCTCACCGGTCTTAGCGGGAGTATCGGATACGCAGTATTTT.